These 30 T cell receptor beta chains were all obtained from the same sample, sequenced in a study of blood T cell repertoires in COVID-19. TCRdb's table, derived via immunoSEQ multiplex PCR, lists solely in-frame clones and lacks some. The table includes fewer than 120,000 clones, 76% detected once. Sequences were obtained from peripheral blood. Receptors originate from a woman at least 80 years old with acute or convalescent COVID-19.

The chain links TRBV3-1 (or the pseudogene TRBV3-2) to TRBJ1-6; the D gene is possibly TRBD1 (5 bases). Trimming cost V 4 bases and J 6 bases, with 10 bases left between them. The CDR3 spans 14 residues. CDR1 LGHDT and CDR2 YNNKEL come from the germline V gene (reference sequence). CDR3 sequence: CASSLGGSNSPLHF. The CDR3 DNA is TGTGCCAGCAGCCTTGGGGGGAGTAATTCACCCCTCCACTTT.

This sequence joins TRBV18 and TRBJ2-5; TRBD2 agrees at 10 bases. The germline gives CDR1 KGHSH, CDR2 LQKENI. This CDR3 contains 16 residues. V was pared by 2 bases and J by 5 bases, with 8 bases of the junction left unmatched. The CDR3 sequence: CASSPFASGSIETQYF. The DNA for the CDR3 is TGTGCCAGCTCACCATTTGCTAGCGGGAGTATCGAGACCCAGTACTTC.

V is TRBV29-1 and J is TRBJ1-3; 9 bases align to TRBD1. CDR1 SQVTM and CDR2 ANQGSEA come from the germline V gene. V dropped 0 bases and J dropped 7; count of bases not matched to a gene: 13. The CDR3 length is 17 residues. The CDR3 nucleotides read TGCAGCGTTGAAGATCGTCAGGGACAGGGAGTCGGGAACACCATATATTTT. This codes for CSVEDRQGQGVGNTIYF.

V and J are TRBV5-1 and TRBJ1-5; no clear D. Germline CDR1 reads SGHRS; CDR2 reads YFSETQ. The CDR3 extends over 14 amino acids. V was pared by 4 bases and J by 11 bases, with 19 bases between. The chain's CDR3 is CASSPERFGPSQHF. CDR3 nucleotide sequence: TGCGCCAGCAGCCCCGAGCGATTCGGCCCTTCCCAGCATTTT. Based on the CDR3 plus reference TRBV5-1 and TRBJ1-5, the full variable domain is KAGVTQTPRYLIKTRGQQVTLSCSPISGHRSVSWYQQTPGQGLQFLFEYFSETQRNKGNFPGRFSGRQFSNSRSEMNVSTLELGDSALYLCASSPERFGPSQHFGDGTRLSIL.

The chain's CDR3 is CASSLVGGVSTDTQYF. CDR3 DNA: TGTGCCAGCAGCTTAGTCGGCGGGGTTAGCACAGATACGCAGTATTTT. J is TRBJ2-3 and V is TRBV11-2, with D tentatively TRBD2 (6 bases). The ends were cut back, 1 base at V and 0 bases at J, with 11 bases in the middle. Looked up from germline, CDR1 is SGHAT and CDR2 is FQNNGV. The CDR3 is 16 residues long.

This chain links TRBV7-9 with TRBJ2-1; D might be TRBD2 (5 bases). The CDR3 loop spans 15 amino acids. V gave up 6 bases and J gave up 7 bases, with 19 bases separating them. Germline CDR1 and CDR2: SEHNR and FQNEAQ (reference sequence). CDR3 amino acids: CASSSLRGARNEQFF. The CDR3 nucleotides are TGTGCCAGCAGTTCGCTTCGGGGTGCACGAAATGAGCAGTTCTTC.

This chain uses TRBV5-4 with TRBJ2-7, with TRBD2 matching 9 bases. Losses at the gene ends were 4 bases for V and 3 bases for J; bases not matched to a gene: 11. Germline V lookup: CDR1 SGHNT, CDR2 YYREEE (reference sequence). The CDR3 loop spans 16 amino acids. CDR3 nucleotide sequence: TGTGCCAGCAGCCCTAGCGGGAAAGGTTCGTACTACGAGCAGTACTTC. The encoded protein is CASSPSGKGSYYEQYF.

V and J are TRBV4-1 and TRBJ1-1; D uncertain. Germline V gene lookup returns CDR1 MGHRA and CDR2 YSYEKL. The CDR3 loop spans 12 amino acids. The V end lost 3 bases, the J end lost 8 bases, and 10 bases lay between the germline ends. Here the CDR3 reads CASSHRGMEAFF. CDR3 nucleotides: TGCGCCAGCAGCCACCGAGGGATGGAAGCTTTCTTT.

J is TRBJ2-4 and V is TRBV7-2, with 9 bases lining up with TRBD2. The V and J ends lost 5 bases and 8 bases, in that order; junction bases with no gene match: 10. The CDR3 runs 15 residues. CDR1 SGHTA and CDR2 FQGNSA come from the germline V gene. In DNA, the CDR3 is TGTGCCAGCAGCCCCGCTAGCGGGGATCGGGACATTCAGTACTTC. It translates to CASSPASGDRDIQYF. The whole variable domain, remainder taken from reference TRBV7-2 and TRBJ2-4, is GAGVSQSPSNKVTEKGKDVELRCDPISGHTALYWYRQSLGQGLEFLIYFQGNSAPDKSGLPSDRFSAERTGGSVSTLTIQRTQQEDSAVYLCASSPASGDRDIQYFGAGTRLSVL.

The rearrangement links TRBV5-1 to TRBJ2-7, with 10 bases aligning to TRBD2. Germline trimming cut 5 bases from V and 6 bases from J; bases unmatched to any gene: 11. In germline, CDR1 is SGHRS, CDR2 YFSETQ. The CDR3 is 15 residues long. The DNA for the CDR3 is TGCGCCAGCAGTTCCACTCTAGCGGGAGACGGCGAGCAGTACTTC. It specifies CASSSTLAGDGEQYF.

This clone has only a few counts. The chain combines TRBV27 with TRBJ2-2, with TRBD1 as a possible D gene (6 bases). Trimming stripped 9 bases from V and 2 bases from J, with 16 bases between. Germline CDR1 is MNHEY and CDR2 is SMNVEV (reference sequence). The CDR3 is made up of 15 amino acids. As DNA, the CDR3 is TGTGCCAGTGCCCTAGAGGGGGTTAACACCGGGGAGCTGTTTTTT. Encoded protein: CASALEGVNTGELFF.

The chain is built from TRBV5-4 and TRBJ1-1, with TRBD1 as a possible D gene (6 bases). V lost 3 bases and J lost 2, with 20 bases in between. This CDR3 has 17 amino acids. Germline V lookup: CDR1 SGHNT, CDR2 YYREEE (reference sequence). The CDR3 DNA reads as TGTGCCAGCAGCTCGCCAGAGACAGGACGGCTAAACACTGAAGCTTTCTTT. Translated: CASSSPETGRLNTEAFF.

This clone was observed at least ten times. The chain recombines TRBV7-6 with TRBJ2-1, with D tentatively TRBD2 (5 bases). The V gene's germline CDR1 is SGHVS and CDR2 FNYEAQ. This CDR3 spans 16 amino acids. V was pared by 5 bases and J by 0 bases, with 14 bases between. The CDR3 nucleotides read TGTGCCAGCAGCCCTGGAGGTGGCGGCTCCTACAATGAGCAGTTCTTC. It specifies CASSPGGGGSYNEQFF.

This clone was counted once. The CDR3 sequence is CASSPPTDQETQYF. DNA of the CDR3: TGTGCCAGCTCACCACCGACAGACCAAGAGACCCAGTACTTC. V usage is TRBV18 and J usage is TRBJ2-5; a possible D gene is TRBD1 (5 bases). Per germline, CDR1 KGHSH and CDR2 LQKENI. The V end was cut by 0 bases, the J end by 0 bases, with 5 bases between. The CDR3 has 14 residues.

The chain carries TRBV19 and TRBJ1-5; 7 nucleotides match TRBD1. This CDR3 contains 14 residues. CDR1 and CDR2 (germline): LNHDA, SQIVND (reference sequence). The ends lost 5 bases at V and 4 bases at J; junction bases unmatched: 5. The CDR3 DNA is TGTGCCAGTAGTGACCGGACAGGTAATCAGCCCCAGCATTTT. It is translated as CASSDRTGNQPQHF.

This chain links TRBV24-1 with TRBJ1-5; no definite D call. This CDR3 is built from 15 residues. Germline loops: CDR1 KGHDR, CDR2 SFDVKD. V was shortened by 4 bases and J by 7 bases, with 16 bases between the two germline ends. As DNA, the CDR3 is TGTGCCACCAGTGACGACTCCGTGGGGAGCCAGCCCCAGCATTTT. Translating gives CATSDDSVGSQPQHF.

Only a few counts were recorded for this clone. This chain uses TRBV5-6 with TRBJ1-2, with 12 bases that match TRBD1. The germline CDR1 and CDR2 sequences are SGHDT and YYEEEE. There are 14 residues in the CDR3. V shed 4 bases and J 6 bases; nucleotides not matched to a gene: 4. The CDR3 loop is CASSGDRGRDGYTF. The CDR3 DNA follows: TGTGCCAGCAGCGGGGACAGGGGGCGCGATGGCTACACCTTC.

This clone came up a few times. J is TRBJ1-5 and V is TRBV30, with D perhaps matching TRBD1 (6 bases). This CDR3 region has 14 residues. Germline loops: CDR1 GTSNPN, CDR2 SVGIG (reference sequence). The CDR3 DNA follows: TGTGCTTTTGAGACAGGTTTGGGCAATCAGCCCCAGCATTTT. Amino acids: CAFETGLGNQPQHF.

V and J are TRBV9 and TRBJ1-2; 8 bases line up with TRBD1. CDR1 is SGDLS, CDR2 YYNGEE, per germline. Trimming cost V 3 bases and J 1 base; bases outside gene matches: 8. This CDR3 is built from 16 residues. The CDR3 loop is CASSGRDRNFNYGYTF. CDR3 nucleotides: TGTGCCAGCAGCGGGCGGGACAGGAACTTTAACTATGGCTACACCTTC.

The chain employs TRBV9 and TRBJ1-2; TRBD1 matches at 9 bases. The CDR3 runs 14 residues. Germline CDR1 SGDLS, CDR2 YYNGEE. V gave up 4 bases and J gave up 4 bases; unmatched junction bases: 5. The CDR3 spells CASSLGQGFYGYTF. CDR3 coding DNA: TGTGCCAGCAGCTTGGGACAGGGCTTCTATGGCTACACCTTC. Full variable domain (missing parts from reference TRBV9 and TRBJ1-2): DSGVTQTPKHLITATGQRVTLRCSPRSGDLSVYWYQQSLDQGLQFLIQYYNGEERAKGNILERFSAQQFPDLHSELNLSSLELGDSALYFCASSLGQGFYGYTFGSGTRLTVV.

CDR3: CASCTFGQGEKLFF. CDR3 in DNA: TGTGCCAGCTGTACGTTCGGACAGGGAGAAAAACTGTTTTTT. The chain combines TRBV2 with TRBJ1-4, with 8 bases aligning to TRBD1. Losses at the gene ends were 8 bases for V and 8 bases for J; bases not matched to a gene: 10. Germline V CDR1 and CDR2: SNHLY, FYNNEI. The CDR3 extends over 14 amino acids.

V usage is TRBV7-9 and J usage is TRBJ2-7; 7 bases map to TRBD2. This CDR3 region has 13 residues. Germline CDR1 reads SEHNR; CDR2 reads FQNEAQ (reference sequence). The trim removed 8 bases at V and 5 bases at J, leaving 9 bases unmatched. CDR3 in amino acids: CASGFAGVNEQYF. CDR3 bases: TGTGCCAGCGGGTTTGCGGGGGTTAACGAGCAGTACTTC.

The chain carries TRBV18 and TRBJ2-7, with unresolved D. The ends were cut back, 0 bases at V and 2 bases at J, with 14 bases in the middle. The CDR3 has 16 amino acids. The germline CDR1 and CDR2 sequences are KGHSH and LQKENI. CDR3 in amino acids: CASSPPSWHRAYEQYF. DNA for the CDR3: TGTGCCAGCTCACCACCGTCGTGGCACAGAGCCTACGAGCAGTACTTC.

V usage is TRBV18 and J usage is TRBJ2-5; D might be TRBD2 (5 bases). The V gene's germline CDR1 is KGHSH and CDR2 LQKENI. V lost 6 bases to trimming and J lost 5 bases, with 28 bases between them. This CDR3 is built from 18 residues. In nucleotides, the CDR3 is TGTGCCAGCTCCCCAGACGCGCGGGCCACCCAATCTCTGGAGACCCAGTACTTC. Protein product: CASSPDARATQSLETQYF.

This chain links TRBV19 with TRBJ2-3; 9 bases match TRBD1. The length of the CDR3 is 17 residues. CDR1 is LNHDA and CDR2 is SQIVND in the germline V gene (reference sequence). The junction had 10 bases not matched to a gene; V was cut back by 3 bases and J by 3 bases. The CDR3 here is CASSIDHRGHDTDTQYF. For the CDR3, the DNA is TGTGCCAGTAGTATCGACCACAGGGGGCATGATACAGATACGCAGTATTTT.

This chain uses TRBV7-2 with TRBJ1-1; D is unresolved. The germline V and J ends were trimmed by 1 base and 0 bases, with 9 bases remaining between them. The V gene's germline CDR1 is SGHTA and CDR2 FQGNSA. The CDR3 runs to 15 residues. This CDR3 reads CASSLVGAVNTEAFF. DNA of the CDR3: TGTGCCAGCAGCTTAGTAGGAGCGGTGAACACTGAAGCTTTCTTT.

This chain links TRBV7-8 with TRBJ2-5; possibly TRBD2 for D (5 bases). V dropped 5 bases and J dropped 7 bases, with 17 bases sitting between them. The V gene's germline CDR1 is SGHVS and CDR2 FQNEAQ. The CDR3 extends over 14 amino acids. CDR3 residues: CASSPRDNAGTQYF. In DNA form, the CDR3 reads TGTGCCAGCAGCCCCCGTGATAACGCGGGGACCCAGTACTTC.

CDR3 sequence reads: CASSLGTLAVPTEAFF. In DNA, the CDR3 is TGCGCCAGCAGCTTGGGGACACTGGCGGTTCCCACTGAAGCTTTCTTT. The chain recombines TRBV5-1 with TRBJ1-1, with a tentative D call TRBD1 (5 bases). The CDR3 length is 16 residues. Germline-derived CDR1 and CDR2 are SGHRS and YFSETQ. V was pared by 0 bases and J by 4 bases, with 16 bases between.

The chain employs TRBV30 and TRBJ1-4, with TRBD1 identical over 8 bases. CDR3 length: 15 amino acids. In germline, CDR1 is GTSNPN, CDR2 SVGIG (reference sequence). Germline trimming cut 5 bases from V and 2 bases from J; bases unmatched to any gene: 7. CDR3 sequence: CAWHTGGRTNEKLFF. CDR3 sequence (DNA): TGTGCCTGGCATACAGGGGGGAGGACTAATGAAAAACTGTTTTTT.

This chain uses TRBV18 with TRBJ1-1; D might be TRBD1 (5 bases). The ends were cut back, 3 bases at V and 3 bases at J, with 8 bases in the middle. This CDR3 contains 13 residues. In germline, CDR1 is KGHSH, CDR2 LQKENI. CDR3 coding DNA: TGTGCCAGCTCACCCTTAGGGGACACTGAAGCTTTCTTT. Protein product: CASSPLGDTEAFF. The variable domain in full, with the rest retrieved from reference TRBV18 and TRBJ1-1, is NAGVMQNPRHLVRRRGQEARLRCSPMKGHSHVYWYRQLPEEGLKFMVYLQKENIIDESGMPKERFSAEFPKEGPSILRIQQVVRGDSAAYFCASSPLGDTEAFFGQGTRLTVV.